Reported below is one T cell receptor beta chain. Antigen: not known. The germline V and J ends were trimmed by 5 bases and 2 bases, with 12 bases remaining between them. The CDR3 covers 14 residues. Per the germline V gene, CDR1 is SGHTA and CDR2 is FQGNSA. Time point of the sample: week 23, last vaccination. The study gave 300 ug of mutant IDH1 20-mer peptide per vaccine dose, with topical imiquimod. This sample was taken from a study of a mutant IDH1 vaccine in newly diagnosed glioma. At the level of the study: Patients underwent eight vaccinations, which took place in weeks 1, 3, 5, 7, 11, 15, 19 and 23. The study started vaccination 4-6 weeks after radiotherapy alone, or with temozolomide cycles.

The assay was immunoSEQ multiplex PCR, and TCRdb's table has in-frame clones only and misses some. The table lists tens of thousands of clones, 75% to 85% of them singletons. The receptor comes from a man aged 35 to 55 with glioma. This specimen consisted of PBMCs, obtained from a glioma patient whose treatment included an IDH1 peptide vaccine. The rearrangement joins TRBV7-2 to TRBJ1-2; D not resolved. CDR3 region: CASSPRLANYGYTF. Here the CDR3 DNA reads TGTGCCAGCAGCCCCCGATTGGCGAACTATGGCTACACCTTC.